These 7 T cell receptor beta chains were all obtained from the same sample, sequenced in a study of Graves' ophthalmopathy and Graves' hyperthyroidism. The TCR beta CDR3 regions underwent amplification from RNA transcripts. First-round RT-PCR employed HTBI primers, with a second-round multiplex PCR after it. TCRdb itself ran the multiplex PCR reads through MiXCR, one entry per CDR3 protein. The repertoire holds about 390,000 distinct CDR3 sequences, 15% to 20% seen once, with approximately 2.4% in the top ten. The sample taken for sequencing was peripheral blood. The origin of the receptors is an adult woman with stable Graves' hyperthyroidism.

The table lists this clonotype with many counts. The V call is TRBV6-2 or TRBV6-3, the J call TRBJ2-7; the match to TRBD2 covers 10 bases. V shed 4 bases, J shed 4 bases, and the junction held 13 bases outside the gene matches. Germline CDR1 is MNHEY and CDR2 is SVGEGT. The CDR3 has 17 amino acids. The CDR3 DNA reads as TGTGCCAGCAGTTTCTCCGTAGCGGGAGGAAGGTTATACGAGCAGTACTTC. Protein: CASSFSVAGGRLYEQYF.

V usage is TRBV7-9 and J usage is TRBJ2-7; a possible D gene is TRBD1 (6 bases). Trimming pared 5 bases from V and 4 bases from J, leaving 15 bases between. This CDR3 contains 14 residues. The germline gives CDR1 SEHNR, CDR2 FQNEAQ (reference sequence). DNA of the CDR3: TGTGCCAGCAGCATGCCCGGGACATTATACGAGCAGTACTTC. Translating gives CASSMPGTLYEQYF.

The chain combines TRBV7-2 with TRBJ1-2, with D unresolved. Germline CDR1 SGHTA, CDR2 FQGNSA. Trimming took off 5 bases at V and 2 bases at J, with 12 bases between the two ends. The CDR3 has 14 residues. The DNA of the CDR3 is TGTGCCAGCAGCACCCCCCTACTAAACTATGGCTACACCTTC. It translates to CASSTPLLNYGYTF.

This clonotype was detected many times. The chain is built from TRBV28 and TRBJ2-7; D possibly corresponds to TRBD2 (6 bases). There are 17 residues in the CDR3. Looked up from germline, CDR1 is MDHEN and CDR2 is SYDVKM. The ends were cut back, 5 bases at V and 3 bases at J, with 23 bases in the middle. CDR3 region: CASSPMIMGTRNYEQYF. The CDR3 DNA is TGTGCCAGCAGTCCCATGATAATGGGGACTCGGAACTACGAGCAGTACTTC.

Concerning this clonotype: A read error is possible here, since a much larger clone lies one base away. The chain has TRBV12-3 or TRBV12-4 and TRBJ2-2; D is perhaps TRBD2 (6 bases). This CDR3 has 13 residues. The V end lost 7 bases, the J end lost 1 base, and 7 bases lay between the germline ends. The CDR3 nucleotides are TGTGCCAGCACGGGGGTGAACACCGGGGAGCTGTTTTTT. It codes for CASTGVNTGELFF.

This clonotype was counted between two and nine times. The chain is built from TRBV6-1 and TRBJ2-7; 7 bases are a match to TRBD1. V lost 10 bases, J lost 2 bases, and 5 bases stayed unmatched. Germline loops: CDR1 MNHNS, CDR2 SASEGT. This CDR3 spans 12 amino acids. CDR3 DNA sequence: TGTGCCACAGACAGGGATACCTACGAGCAGTACTTC. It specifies CATDRDTYEQYF.

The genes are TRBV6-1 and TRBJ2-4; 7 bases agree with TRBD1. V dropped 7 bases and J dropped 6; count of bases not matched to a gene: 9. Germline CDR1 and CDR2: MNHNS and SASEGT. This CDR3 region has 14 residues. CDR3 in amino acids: CASKEGQAGNIQYF. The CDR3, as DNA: TGTGCCAGCAAGGAAGGACAGGCGGGAAACATTCAGTACTTC.